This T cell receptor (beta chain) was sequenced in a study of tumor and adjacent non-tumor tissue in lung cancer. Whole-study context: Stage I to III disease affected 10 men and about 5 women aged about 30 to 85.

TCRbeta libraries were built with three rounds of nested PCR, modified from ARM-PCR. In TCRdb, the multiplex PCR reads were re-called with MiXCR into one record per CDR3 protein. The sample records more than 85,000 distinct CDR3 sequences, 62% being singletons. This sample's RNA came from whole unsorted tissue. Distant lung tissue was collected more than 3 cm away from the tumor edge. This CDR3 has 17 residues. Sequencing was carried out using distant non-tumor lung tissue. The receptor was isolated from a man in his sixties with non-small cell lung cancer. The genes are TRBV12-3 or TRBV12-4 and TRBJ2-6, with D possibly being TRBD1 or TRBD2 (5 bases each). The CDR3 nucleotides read TGTGTCAACAGTCCTGGGACCTCTGTCTCTGGGGCCAACGTCCTGACTTTC. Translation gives CVNSPGTSVSGANVLTF.